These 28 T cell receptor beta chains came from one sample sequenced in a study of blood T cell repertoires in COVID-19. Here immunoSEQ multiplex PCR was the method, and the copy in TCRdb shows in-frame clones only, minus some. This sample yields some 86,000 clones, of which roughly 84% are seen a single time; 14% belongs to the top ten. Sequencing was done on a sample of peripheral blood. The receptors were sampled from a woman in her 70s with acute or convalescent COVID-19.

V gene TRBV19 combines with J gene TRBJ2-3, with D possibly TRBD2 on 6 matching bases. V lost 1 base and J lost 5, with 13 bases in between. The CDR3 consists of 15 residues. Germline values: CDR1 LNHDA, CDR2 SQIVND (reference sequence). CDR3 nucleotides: TGTGCCAGTAGTATAGGGGACGGGAGCGGAGATACGCAGTATTTT. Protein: CASSIGDGSGDTQYF.

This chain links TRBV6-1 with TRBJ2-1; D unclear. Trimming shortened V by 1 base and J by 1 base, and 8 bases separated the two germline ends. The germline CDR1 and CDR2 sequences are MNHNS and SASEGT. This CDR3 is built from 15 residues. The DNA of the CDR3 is TGTGCCAGCAGTGAAGGTCAGGTATCCTACAATGAGCAGTTCTTC. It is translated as CASSEGQVSYNEQFF.

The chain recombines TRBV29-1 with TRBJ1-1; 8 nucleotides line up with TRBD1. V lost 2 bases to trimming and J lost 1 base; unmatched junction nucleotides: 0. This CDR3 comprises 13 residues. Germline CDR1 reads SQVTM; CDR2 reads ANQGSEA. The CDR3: CSVETGGNTEAFF. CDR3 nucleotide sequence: TGCAGCGTTGAAACAGGGGGGAACACTGAAGCTTTCTTT. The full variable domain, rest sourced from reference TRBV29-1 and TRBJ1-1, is SAVISQKPSRDICQRGTSLTIQCQVDSQVTMMFWYRQQPGQSLTLIATANQGSEATYESGFVIDKFPISRPNLTFSTLTVSNMSPEDSSIYLCSVETGGNTEAFFGQGTRLTVV.

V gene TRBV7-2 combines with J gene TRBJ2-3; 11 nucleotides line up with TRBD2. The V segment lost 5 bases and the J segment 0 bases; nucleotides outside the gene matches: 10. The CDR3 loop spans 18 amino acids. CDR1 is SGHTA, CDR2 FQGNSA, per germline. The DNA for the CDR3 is TGTGCCAGCAGCCCTGGAGGGGGACTAGCGGCTAGCACAGATACGCAGTATTTT. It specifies CASSPGGGLAASTDTQYF.

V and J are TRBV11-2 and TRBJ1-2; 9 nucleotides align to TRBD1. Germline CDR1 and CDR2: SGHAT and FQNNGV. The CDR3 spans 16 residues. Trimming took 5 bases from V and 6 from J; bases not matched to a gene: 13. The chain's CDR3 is CASSQNRGRRLNGYTF. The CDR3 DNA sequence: TGTGCCAGCAGCCAAAACAGGGGGCGACGGTTAAATGGCTACACCTTC.

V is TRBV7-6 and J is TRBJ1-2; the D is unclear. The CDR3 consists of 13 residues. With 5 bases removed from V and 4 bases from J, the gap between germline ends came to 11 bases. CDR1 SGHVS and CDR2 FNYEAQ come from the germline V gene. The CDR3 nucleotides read TGTGCCAGCAGCAGGACGGGATTCTATGGCTACACCTTC. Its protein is CASSRTGFYGYTF.

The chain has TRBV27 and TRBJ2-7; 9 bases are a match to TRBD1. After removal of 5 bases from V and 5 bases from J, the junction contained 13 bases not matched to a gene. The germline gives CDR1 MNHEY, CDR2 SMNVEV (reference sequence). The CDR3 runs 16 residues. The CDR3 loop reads CASSPTTGTGTHEQYV. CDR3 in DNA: TGTGCCAGCAGTCCGACAACCGGGACAGGGACTCACGAGCAGTACGTC.

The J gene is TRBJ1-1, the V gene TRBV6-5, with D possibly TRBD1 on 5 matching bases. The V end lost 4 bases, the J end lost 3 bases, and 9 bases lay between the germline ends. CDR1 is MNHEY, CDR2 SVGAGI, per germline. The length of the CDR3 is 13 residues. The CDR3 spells CASSFFRDTEAFF. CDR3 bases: TGTGCCAGCAGTTTTTTCAGGGACACTGAAGCTTTCTTT.

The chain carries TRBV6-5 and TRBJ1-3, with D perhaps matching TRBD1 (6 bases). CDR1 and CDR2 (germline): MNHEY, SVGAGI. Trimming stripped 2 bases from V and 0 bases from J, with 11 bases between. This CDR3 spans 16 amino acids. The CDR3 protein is CASSYRGGTSGNTIYF. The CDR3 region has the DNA TGTGCCAGCAGTTACCGGGGGGGCACCTCTGGAAACACCATATATTTT.

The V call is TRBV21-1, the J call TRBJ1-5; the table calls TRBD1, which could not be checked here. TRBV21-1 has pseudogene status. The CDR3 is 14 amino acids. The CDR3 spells CASSLRQEDQPQHF. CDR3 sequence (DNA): TGTGCCAGCAGCCTAAGACAGGAGGATCAGCCCCAGCATTTT.

The CDR3 protein is CASSSELFGTQYF. The CDR3 DNA reads TGTGCCAGCAGCTCAGAACTCTTCGGGACCCAGTACTTC. This chain connects TRBV11-3 to TRBJ2-5; D uncertain. CDR1 is SGHNT, CDR2 YENEEA, per germline. V was shortened by 4 bases and J by 7 bases, with 13 bases between the two germline ends. The CDR3 runs 13 residues.

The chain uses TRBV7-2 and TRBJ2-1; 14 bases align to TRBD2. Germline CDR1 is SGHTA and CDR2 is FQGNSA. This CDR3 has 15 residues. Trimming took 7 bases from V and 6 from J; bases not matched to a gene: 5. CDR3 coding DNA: TGTGCCAGCACCGAGACTAGCGGGGGGGTCAATGAGCAGTTCTTC. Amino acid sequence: CASTETSGGVNEQFF.

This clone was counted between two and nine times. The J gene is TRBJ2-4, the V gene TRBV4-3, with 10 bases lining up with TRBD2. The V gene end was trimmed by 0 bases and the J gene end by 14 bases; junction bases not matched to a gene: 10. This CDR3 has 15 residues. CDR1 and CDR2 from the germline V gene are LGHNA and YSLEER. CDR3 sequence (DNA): TGCGCCAGCAGCCAAGATCCGGCTAGCGGGAGCCAAGAGTACTTC. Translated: CASSQDPASGSQEYF.

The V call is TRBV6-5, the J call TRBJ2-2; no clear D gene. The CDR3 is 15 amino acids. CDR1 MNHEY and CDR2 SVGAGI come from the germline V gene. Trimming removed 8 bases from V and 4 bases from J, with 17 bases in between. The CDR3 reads CASYVTYQLTGELFF. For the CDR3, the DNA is TGTGCCAGCTACGTGACATACCAACTCACCGGGGAGCTGTTTTTT.

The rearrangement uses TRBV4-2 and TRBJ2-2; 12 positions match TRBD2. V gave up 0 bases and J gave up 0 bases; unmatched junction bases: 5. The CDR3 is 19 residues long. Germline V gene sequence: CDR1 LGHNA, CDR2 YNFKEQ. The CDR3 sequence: CASSQDRASGGANTGELFF. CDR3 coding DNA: TGTGCCAGCAGCCAAGATCGGGCTAGCGGGGGGGCGAACACCGGGGAGCTGTTTTTT.

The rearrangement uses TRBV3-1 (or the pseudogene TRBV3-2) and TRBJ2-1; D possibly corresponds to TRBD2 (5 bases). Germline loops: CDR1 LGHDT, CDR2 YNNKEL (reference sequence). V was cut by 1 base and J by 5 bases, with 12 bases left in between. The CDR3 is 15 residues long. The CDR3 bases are TGTGCCAGCAGCCAAGTAGGCGGAGGAAACAATGAGCAGTTCTTC. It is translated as CASSQVGGGNNEQFF.

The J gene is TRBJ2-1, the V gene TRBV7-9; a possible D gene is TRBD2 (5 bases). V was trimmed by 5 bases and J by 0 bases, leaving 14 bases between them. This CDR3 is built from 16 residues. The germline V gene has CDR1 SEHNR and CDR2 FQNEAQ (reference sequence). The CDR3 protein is CASSMGSGSSYNEQFF. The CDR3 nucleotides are TGTGCCAGCAGCATGGGTTCGGGGAGCTCCTACAATGAGCAGTTCTTC.

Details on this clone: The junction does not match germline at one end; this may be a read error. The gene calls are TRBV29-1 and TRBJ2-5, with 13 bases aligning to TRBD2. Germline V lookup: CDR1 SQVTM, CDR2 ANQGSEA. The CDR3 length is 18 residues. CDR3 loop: CSVEEPGTSGILAETQYF. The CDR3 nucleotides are TGCAGCGTAGAAGAGCCCGGGACTAGCGGGATTCTGGCTGAGACCCAGTACTTC. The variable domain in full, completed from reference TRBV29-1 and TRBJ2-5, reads SAVISQKPSRDICQRGTSLTIQCQVDSQVTMMFWYRQQPGQSLTLIATANQGSEATYESGFVIDKFPISRPNLTFSTLTVSNMSPEDSSIYLCSVEEPGTSGILAETQYFGPGTRLLVL.

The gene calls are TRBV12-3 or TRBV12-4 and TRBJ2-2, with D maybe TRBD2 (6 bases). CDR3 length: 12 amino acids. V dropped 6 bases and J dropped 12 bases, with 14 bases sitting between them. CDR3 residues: CASSWEDFKLFF. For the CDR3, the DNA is TGTGCCAGCAGCTGGGAGGACTTCAAGCTGTTTTTT.

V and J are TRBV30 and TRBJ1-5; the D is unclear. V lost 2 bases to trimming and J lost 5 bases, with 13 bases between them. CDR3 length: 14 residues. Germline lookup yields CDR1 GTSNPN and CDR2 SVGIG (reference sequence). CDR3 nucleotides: TGTGCCTGGAGTAATGGCGGCGCGGATCAGCCCCAGCATTTT. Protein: CAWSNGGADQPQHF.

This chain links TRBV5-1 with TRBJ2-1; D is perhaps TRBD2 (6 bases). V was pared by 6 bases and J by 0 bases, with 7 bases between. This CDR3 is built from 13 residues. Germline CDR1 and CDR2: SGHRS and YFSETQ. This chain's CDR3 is CASKEGSYNEQFF. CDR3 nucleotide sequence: TGCGCCAGCAAGGAGGGCTCCTACAATGAGCAGTTCTTC.

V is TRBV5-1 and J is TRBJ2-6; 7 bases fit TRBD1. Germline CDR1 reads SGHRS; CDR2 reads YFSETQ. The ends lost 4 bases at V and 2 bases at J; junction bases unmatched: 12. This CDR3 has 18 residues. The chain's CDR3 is CASSRWVTGKTGANVLTF. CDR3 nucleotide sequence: TGCGCCAGCAGCCGGTGGGTGACAGGGAAGACTGGGGCCAACGTCCTGACTTTC.

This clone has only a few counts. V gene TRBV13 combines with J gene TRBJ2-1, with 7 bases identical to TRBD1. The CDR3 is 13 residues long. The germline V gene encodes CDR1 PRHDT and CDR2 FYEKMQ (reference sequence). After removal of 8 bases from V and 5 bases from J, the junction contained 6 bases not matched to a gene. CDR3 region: CASRQGIHNEQFF. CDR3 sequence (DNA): TGTGCCAGCCGACAGGGCATCCACAATGAGCAGTTCTTC.

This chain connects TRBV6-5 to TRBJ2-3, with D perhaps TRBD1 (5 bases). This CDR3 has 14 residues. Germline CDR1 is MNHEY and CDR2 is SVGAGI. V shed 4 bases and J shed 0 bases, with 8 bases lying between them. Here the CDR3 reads CASSWTSSTDTQYF. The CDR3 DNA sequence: TGTGCCAGCAGTTGGACATCTAGCACAGATACGCAGTATTTT.

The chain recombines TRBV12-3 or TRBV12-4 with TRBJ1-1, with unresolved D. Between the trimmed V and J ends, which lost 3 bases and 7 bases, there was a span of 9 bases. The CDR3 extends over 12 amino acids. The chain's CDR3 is CASSLRQFEAFF. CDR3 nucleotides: TGTGCCAGCAGTTTGAGGCAGTTTGAAGCTTTCTTT.

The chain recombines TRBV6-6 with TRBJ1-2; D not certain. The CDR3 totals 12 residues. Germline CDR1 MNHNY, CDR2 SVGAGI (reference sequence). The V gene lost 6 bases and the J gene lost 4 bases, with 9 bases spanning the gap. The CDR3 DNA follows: TGTGCCAGCAGGACCGACACCTATGGCTACACCTTC. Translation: CASRTDTYGYTF.

The DNA of the CDR3 is TGTGCCAGCAGTGGACTAGCGGGAGCGGCGGAGACCCAGTACTTC. Residues: CASSGLAGAAETQYF. This rearrangement joins TRBV2 to TRBJ2-5; the match to TRBD2 covers 12 bases. Germline V gene lookup returns CDR1 SNHLY and CDR2 FYNNEI. Germline trimming cut 4 bases from V and 5 bases from J; bases unmatched to any gene: 5. This CDR3 region has 15 residues.

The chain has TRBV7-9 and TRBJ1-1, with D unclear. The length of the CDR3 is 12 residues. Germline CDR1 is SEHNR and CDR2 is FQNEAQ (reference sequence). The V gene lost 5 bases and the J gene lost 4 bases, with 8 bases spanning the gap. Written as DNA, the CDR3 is TGTGCCAGCAGCCTCCTAGGCACTGAAGCTTTCTTT. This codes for CASSLLGTEAFF.